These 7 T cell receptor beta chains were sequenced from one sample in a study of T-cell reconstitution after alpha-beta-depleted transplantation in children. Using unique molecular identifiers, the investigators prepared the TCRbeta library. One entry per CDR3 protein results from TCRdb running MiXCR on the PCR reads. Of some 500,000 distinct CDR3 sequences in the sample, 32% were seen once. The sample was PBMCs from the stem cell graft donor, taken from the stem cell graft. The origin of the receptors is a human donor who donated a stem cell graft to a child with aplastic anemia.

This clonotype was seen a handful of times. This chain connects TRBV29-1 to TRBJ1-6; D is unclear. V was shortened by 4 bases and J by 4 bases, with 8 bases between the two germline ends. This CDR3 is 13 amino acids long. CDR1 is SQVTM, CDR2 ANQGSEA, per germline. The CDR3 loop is CSVVVGYNSPLHF. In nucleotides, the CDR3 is TGCAGCGTTGTAGTGGGTTATAATTCACCCCTCCACTTT.

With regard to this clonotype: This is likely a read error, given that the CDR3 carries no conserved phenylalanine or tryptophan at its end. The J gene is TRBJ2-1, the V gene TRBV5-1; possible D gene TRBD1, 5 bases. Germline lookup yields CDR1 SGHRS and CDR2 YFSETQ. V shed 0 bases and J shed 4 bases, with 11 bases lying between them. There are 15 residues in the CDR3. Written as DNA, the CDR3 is TGCGCCAGCAGCTTGGCAAACGCAGGGTACAATGAGCAGTTCCTC. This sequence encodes CASSLANAGYNEQFL.

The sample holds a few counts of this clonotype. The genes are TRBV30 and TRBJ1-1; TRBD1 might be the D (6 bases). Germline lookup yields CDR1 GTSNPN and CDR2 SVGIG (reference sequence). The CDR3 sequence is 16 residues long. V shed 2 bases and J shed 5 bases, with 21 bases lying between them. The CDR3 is CAWSTQGGARMTEAFF. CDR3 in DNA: TGTGCCTGGAGTACTCAAGGGGGGGCCAGGATGACTGAAGCTTTCTTT.

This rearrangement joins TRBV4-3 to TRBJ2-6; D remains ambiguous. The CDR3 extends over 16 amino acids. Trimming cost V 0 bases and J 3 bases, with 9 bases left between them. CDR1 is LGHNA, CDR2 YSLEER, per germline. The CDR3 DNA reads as TGCGCCAGCAGCCAAGATCTCTGGGGTGGGGCCAACGTCCTGACTTTC. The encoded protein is CASSQDLWGGANVLTF.

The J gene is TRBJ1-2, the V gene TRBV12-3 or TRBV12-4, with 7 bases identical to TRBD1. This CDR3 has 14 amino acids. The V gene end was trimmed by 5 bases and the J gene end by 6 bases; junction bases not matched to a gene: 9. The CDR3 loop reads CASSHTDRVNGYTF. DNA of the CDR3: TGTGCCAGCAGTCATACCGACAGGGTAAATGGCTACACCTTC.

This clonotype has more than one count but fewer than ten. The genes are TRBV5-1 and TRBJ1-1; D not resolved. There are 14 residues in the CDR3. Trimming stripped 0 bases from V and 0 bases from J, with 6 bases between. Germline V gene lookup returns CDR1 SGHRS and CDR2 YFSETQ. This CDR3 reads CASSLELMNTEAFF. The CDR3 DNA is TGCGCCAGCAGCTTGGAGCTAATGAACACTGAAGCTTTCTTT. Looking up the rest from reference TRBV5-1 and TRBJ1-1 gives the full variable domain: KAGVTQTPRYLIKTRGQQVTLSCSPISGHRSVSWYQQTPGQGLQFLFEYFSETQRNKGNFPGRFSGRQFSNSRSEMNVSTLELGDSALYLCASSLELMNTEAFFGQGTRLTVV.

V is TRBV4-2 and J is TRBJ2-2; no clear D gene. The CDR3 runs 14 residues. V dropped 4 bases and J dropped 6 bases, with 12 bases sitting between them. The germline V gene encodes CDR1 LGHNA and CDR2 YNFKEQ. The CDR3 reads CASSRDKAAGELFF. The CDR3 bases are TGTGCCAGCAGCCGAGACAAGGCGGCCGGGGAGCTGTTTTTT.